These 17 T cell receptor beta chains originate from one sample sequenced in a study of shared clonotypes between healthy human individuals. Profiling relied on immunoSEQ multiplex PCR, and the TCRdb table lists in-frame clones only, not all of them. The repertoire consists of 450,000 to 500,000 clones, with about 72% occurring once and the leading ten covering about 12%. The sequencing sample was made of PBMCs. All receptors come from a middle-aged woman in good health. Some clones in this sample may be carry-over from other donors' samples.

This clone was observed a handful of times. This sequence joins TRBV15 and TRBJ2-7; unclear D gene. This CDR3 comprises 15 residues. Trimming removed 3 bases from V and 2 bases from J, with 14 bases in between. The germline V gene encodes CDR1 LNHNV and CDR2 YYDKDF (reference sequence). CDR3 sequence reads: CATSSRIGTAYEQYF. CDR3 bases: TGTGCCACCAGCAGCCGAATCGGAACAGCCTACGAGCAGTACTTC.

This chain connects TRBV2 to TRBJ1-2, with D perhaps matching TRBD1 (5 bases). The length of the CDR3 is 14 residues. Germline V lookup: CDR1 SNHLY, CDR2 FYNNEI. Trimming removed 6 bases at V and 12 bases at J, with 23 bases between. The chain's CDR3 is CASRIRDALVVDTF. In DNA, the CDR3 is TGTGCCAGCAGAATACGGGACGCACTTGTGGTAGACACCTTC.

The gene calls are TRBV5-4 and TRBJ1-2, with a weak D call TRBD1 (5 bases). CDR3 length: 14 residues. The V end lost 3 bases, the J end lost 3 bases, and 12 bases lay between the germline ends. Germline V lookup: CDR1 SGHNT, CDR2 YYREEE (reference sequence). The CDR3 coding sequence is TGTGCCAGCAGCTCAGCCCGGGGGGACTATGGCTACACCTTC. Amino acid sequence: CASSSARGDYGYTF.

A remark on this clone: The sample holds other DNA sequences that translate to the same CDR3. The gene calls are TRBV9 and TRBJ2-7, with 8 bases fitting TRBD2. J lost 4 bases, V lost 0 bases, and 9 bases had no gene match. CDR1 is SGDLS and CDR2 is YYNGEE in the germline V gene. The length of the CDR3 is 16 residues. The CDR3 nucleotides read TGTGCCAGCAGCGTAGCCGAGGGGACTAGTTCGTACGAGCAGTACTTC. This codes for CASSVAEGTSSYEQYF.

The chain couples TRBV5-1 to TRBJ2-1; the match to TRBD1 covers 7 bases. CDR1 and CDR2 from the germline V gene are SGHRS and YFSETQ. This CDR3 has 14 amino acids. Unmatched junction bases numbered 9, after V lost 4 bases and J lost 8 bases. The CDR3 reads CASSAGQVGDEQFF. CDR3 nucleotides: TGCGCCAGCAGCGCCGGACAGGTCGGGGATGAGCAGTTCTTC.

The chain employs TRBV18 and TRBJ1-1; D might be TRBD1 (5 bases). CDR3 size: 16 residues. V shed 4 bases and J shed 1 base, with 16 bases lying between them. Germline values: CDR1 KGHSH, CDR2 LQKENI. This CDR3 is CASSLSRASSNTEAFF. The CDR3 region has the DNA TGTGCCAGCTCACTGTCCAGGGCCAGCTCGAACACTGAAGCTTTCTTT.

The count of this clone is one. The chain is built from TRBV12-2 and TRBJ1-2. TRBV12-2 represents a pseudogene. The length of the CDR3 is 14 residues. The CDR3, as DNA: TGTGCAAGTCGCTCCCATGGGGGAAGGAATGGCTACACCTTC. Its translation: CASRSHGGRNGYTF.

This rearrangement joins TRBV7-2 to TRBJ2-1, with a tentative D call TRBD1 (5 bases). Trimming shortened V by 2 bases and J by 8 bases, and 16 bases separated the two germline ends. The V gene's germline CDR1 is SGHTA and CDR2 FQGNSA. The CDR3 spans 15 residues. Here the CDR3 reads CASSLWGQASDEQFF. Here the CDR3 DNA reads TGTGCCAGCAGCTTATGGGGCCAGGCAAGCGATGAGCAGTTCTTC. Full variable domain (rest looked up from reference TRBV7-2 and TRBJ2-1): GAGVSQSPSNKVTEKGKDVELRCDPISGHTALYWYRQSLGQGLEFLIYFQGNSAPDKSGLPSDRFSAERTGGSVSTLTIQRTQQEDSAVYLCASSLWGQASDEQFFGPGTRLTVL.

The rearrangement joins TRBV27 to TRBJ2-1; 9 positions match TRBD1. The germline CDR1 and CDR2 sequences are MNHEY and SMNVEV (reference sequence). The trim removed 5 bases at V and 15 bases at J, leaving 11 bases unmatched. The CDR3 length is 13 residues. DNA for the CDR3: TGTGCCAGCAGTGCTCCGGGACAGGGTTTGTGGTTCTTC. It yields the protein CASSAPGQGLWFF.

This chain joins TRBV7-2 and TRBJ2-1; TRBD1 might be the D (6 bases). The CDR3 sequence is 15 residues long. Between the trimmed V and J ends, which lost 5 bases and 4 bases, there was a span of 15 bases. Germline lookup yields CDR1 SGHTA and CDR2 FQGNSA. CDR3 region: CASSQGNTGYNEQFF. The DNA of the CDR3 is TGTGCCAGCAGCCAAGGGAACACAGGGTACAATGAGCAGTTCTTC.

The chain employs TRBV13 and TRBJ2-2, with 7 bases lining up with TRBD2. Germline lookup yields CDR1 PRHDT and CDR2 FYEKMQ (reference sequence). This CDR3 is built from 14 residues. J was trimmed by 5 bases and V by 5 bases; bases with no gene match: 5. CDR3 residues: CASSKGLPTGELFF. The CDR3 DNA reads as TGTGCCAGCAGCAAGGGACTACCAACCGGGGAGCTGTTTTTT.

This clone was observed a few times. V is TRBV5-1 and J is TRBJ1-1; 10 nucleotides match TRBD1. After removal of 3 bases from V and 2 bases from J, the junction contained 10 bases not matched to a gene. Per the germline V gene, CDR1 is SGHRS and CDR2 is YFSETQ. The CDR3 spans 17 residues. The chain's CDR3 is CASSSPGTGATNTEAFF. The CDR3 coding sequence is TGCGCCAGCAGCTCACCCGGGACAGGGGCCACCAACACTGAAGCTTTCTTT.

The chain has TRBV15 and TRBJ1-1; D call uncertain. Trimming stripped 4 bases from V and 2 bases from J, with 14 bases between. Germline CDR1 LNHNV, CDR2 YYDKDF (reference sequence). The CDR3 has 15 residues. The CDR3 DNA follows: TGTGCCACCAGCACCCTGTCCAAGGGTAACACTGAAGCTTTCTTT. Protein: CATSTLSKGNTEAFF.

The table lists this clone with a count of one. The rearrangement joins TRBV4-3 to TRBJ2-3; D gene uncertain. Germline V gives CDR1 LGHNA, CDR2 YSLEER. Trimming removed 4 bases at V and 4 bases at J, with 9 bases between. The length of the CDR3 is 13 residues. CDR3 bases: TGCGCCAGCAGCCCGACGGTGGCAGATACGCAGTATTTT. Protein product: CASSPTVADTQYF.

A remark on this clone: A much more abundant neighbour one base away suggests this may be a read error. Different DNA sequences within this sample yield the same CDR3. The chain employs TRBV30 and TRBJ1-4; TRBD1 might be the D (6 bases). The CDR3 runs 16 residues. Germline V gene sequence: CDR1 GTSNPN, CDR2 SVGIG (reference sequence). The CDR3 sequence: CAWSAIPQGSNEKLLF. CDR3 bases: TGTGCCTGGAGTGCCATTCCACAGGGATCTAATGAAAAACTGCTTTTT.

There are many counts of this clone. The CDR3 region is CAWSTGARNGYTF. In DNA, the CDR3 is TGTGCCTGGTCCACCGGGGCGCGGAATGGCTACACCTTC. This chain links TRBV30 with TRBJ1-2; possibly TRBD1 for D (5 bases). From germline, CDR1 is GTSNPN and CDR2 SVGIG (reference sequence). The CDR3 length is 13 residues. The V gene lost 5 bases and the J gene lost 6 bases, with 16 bases spanning the gap.

V usage is TRBV21-1 and J usage is TRBJ2-7; the DNA was not compared with TRBD2, the D call given in the table. TRBV21-1 is assigned pseudogene status. There are 17 residues in the CDR3. The CDR3 spells CASNVRDSLGISYEQYF. The DNA of the CDR3 is TGTGCCAGCAACGTCCGAGACTCACTAGGAATTTCCTACGAGCAGTACTTC.